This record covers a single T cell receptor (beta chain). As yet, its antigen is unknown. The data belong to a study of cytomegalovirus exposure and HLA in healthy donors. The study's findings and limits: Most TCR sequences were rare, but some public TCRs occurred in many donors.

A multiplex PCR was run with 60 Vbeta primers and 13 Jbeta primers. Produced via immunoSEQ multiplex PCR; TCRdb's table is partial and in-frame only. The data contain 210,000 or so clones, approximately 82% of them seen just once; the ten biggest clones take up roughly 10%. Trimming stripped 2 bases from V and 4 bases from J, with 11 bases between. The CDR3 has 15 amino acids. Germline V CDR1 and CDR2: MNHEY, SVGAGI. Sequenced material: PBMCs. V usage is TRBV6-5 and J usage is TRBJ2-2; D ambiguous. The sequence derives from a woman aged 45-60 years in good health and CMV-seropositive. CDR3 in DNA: TGTGCCAGCAGTTACGCGGCAAGCAGCACCGGGGAGCTGTTTTTT. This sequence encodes CASSYAASSTGELFF.